This T cell receptor (beta chain) was recorded in a study of technical replicates of blood from a few donors (dated by TCRdb to between 2016 and 2019). The CDR3, cysteine through phenylalanine, is 16 amino acids long. The read is trimmed to its CDR3 DNA, 48 bases read in frame from base 1. This clone was detected once. Its target antigen remains unknown. No much larger clone exists at a distance of one base, and base qualities are not known. To prepare the library, the immunoSEQ multiplex PCR assay was applied. Imported from immuneACCESS, the table was reduced by TCRdb to in-frame sequences with V and J called. These copies leave out some clones; in studies compared against another copy, an unresolved V gene accounts for under half, and the cause of the remainder is not known. This sample is represented by approximately 81,000 clones; nearly 97% of them were singletons. Jointly, the top ten make up 0.36% of the sample.

The V and J segments used are TRBV21-1 and TRBJ2-5; TRBD2, the table's D call, was not compared with the DNA. TRBV21-1 is a pseudogene segment. This clonotype was obtained from a human donor in good health. Input material: T cells isolated from PBMCs. CDR3 sequence: CASKRLADMYQETQYF. Read as DNA, the sequence is TGTGCCAGCAAGCGACTAGCGGATATGTACCAAGAGACCCAGTACTTC.